A single sample gave rise to the 9 T cell receptor beta chains below, sequenced in a study of blood T cell repertoires in COVID-19 (dated by TCRdb to about 2020). To prepare the library, the immunoSEQ multiplex PCR assay was applied. Held by TCRdb, this immuneACCESS table contains in-frame sequences only and omits some clones. Under half of the omission traces to an unresolved V gene where checked; the cause of the rest is unknown. For this sample there are some 170,000 clones; roughly 82% appear just once. Together, the top ten hold 15% of the sample. Sequencing was performed on PBMCs or T cells enriched from blood (not recorded which). These receptors were collected from a man aged 50 to 60 who had recovered from COVID-19.

The chain has TRBV28 and TRBJ2-2; D call uncertain. Germline CDR1 and CDR2: MDHEN and SYDVKM. This CDR3 spans 14 amino acids. Trimming cost V 2 bases and J 7 bases, with 11 bases left between them. CDR3 coding DNA: TGTGCCAGCAGTTTAAGGCAGCGCAACGGGGAGCTGTTTTTT. Translating it yields CASSLRQRNGELFF.

The chain combines TRBV5-6 with TRBJ1-1, with D unclear. This CDR3 region has 16 residues. Germline values: CDR1 SGHDT, CDR2 YYEEEE. V was pared by 3 bases and J by 1 base, with 16 bases between. CDR3 coding DNA: TGTGCCAGCAGCTCATTGGGCCGATTGGGGAACACTGAAGCTTTCTTT. Protein: CASSSLGRLGNTEAFF.

About this clone: Distinct nucleotide sequences in the sample also encode this CDR3. This sequence joins TRBV5-1 and TRBJ2-3; maybe TRBD2 (5 bases). The germline V and J ends were trimmed by 1 base and 6 bases, with 9 bases remaining between them. The germline gives CDR1 SGHRS, CDR2 YFSETQ. The CDR3 covers 13 residues. CDR3 coding DNA: TGCGCCAGCAGCTTGAACGAGGGCGATACGCAGTATTTT. As protein: CASSLNEGDTQYF.

This chain uses TRBV3-1 (or the pseudogene TRBV3-2) with TRBJ2-7; 9 nucleotides line up with TRBD1. The germline V gene encodes CDR1 LGHDT and CDR2 YNNKEL (reference sequence). V shed 5 bases, J shed 6 bases, and the junction held 8 bases outside the gene matches. This CDR3 comprises 14 residues. The CDR3 loop reads CASSKPGQGREQYF. CDR3 bases: TGTGCCAGCAGCAAACCGGGACAGGGCCGCGAGCAGTACTTC.

The chain has TRBV19 and TRBJ1-5; 9 bases match TRBD1. Germline assignment: CDR1 LNHDA and CDR2 SQIVND (reference sequence). This CDR3 is built from 16 residues. With 6 bases clipped from V and 11 bases from J, the junction kept 17 bases outside the gene matches. The CDR3 is CASRRGDREPLRTQHF. CDR3 sequence (DNA): TGTGCCAGTAGGCGGGGGGACAGGGAACCCCTAAGGACCCAGCATTTT.

The chain has TRBV10-2 and TRBJ2-2, with D tentatively TRBD1 (5 bases). V lost 1 base, J lost 7 bases, and 10 bases lay in between. This CDR3 is 14 amino acids long. The germline V gene has CDR1 WSHSY and CDR2 SAAADI. CDR3 DNA sequence: TGCGCCAGCAGTGAGTTGGGGCTCATCGGGGAGCTGTTTTTT. Protein: CASSELGLIGELFF.

The V and J genes are TRBV4-1 and TRBJ2-7; D is unclear. This CDR3 is 13 amino acids long. Germline V gene lookup returns CDR1 MGHRA and CDR2 YSYEKL. Trimming took off 1 base at V and 2 bases at J, with 6 bases between the two ends. Here the CDR3 reads CASSQASAYEQYF. The CDR3 DNA reads TGCGCCAGCAGCCAAGCGAGCGCCTACGAGCAGTACTTC.

This clone occurred once. The chain has TRBV19 and TRBJ2-7, with 7 bases matching TRBD2. The CDR3 sequence is 13 residues long. The V gene end was trimmed by 5 bases and the J gene end by 4 bases; junction bases not matched to a gene: 5. Germline CDR1 and CDR2: LNHDA and SQIVND (reference sequence). The CDR3 spells CASSPGLTYEQYF. The CDR3 DNA reads TGTGCCAGTAGTCCGGGACTAACATACGAGCAGTACTTC.

For this clone: Additional DNA sequences in this sample encode the identical CDR3. The chain recombines TRBV19 with TRBJ1-3; 8 positions agree with TRBD1. This CDR3 is 16 amino acids long. J gave up 0 bases and V 1 base, and 2 bases lay outside the gene matches. CDR1 is LNHDA and CDR2 is SQIVND in the germline V gene (reference sequence). This CDR3 reads CASSIGTGSSGNTIYF. CDR3 nucleotide sequence: TGTGCCAGTAGTATAGGGACAGGGAGCTCTGGAAACACCATATATTTT.